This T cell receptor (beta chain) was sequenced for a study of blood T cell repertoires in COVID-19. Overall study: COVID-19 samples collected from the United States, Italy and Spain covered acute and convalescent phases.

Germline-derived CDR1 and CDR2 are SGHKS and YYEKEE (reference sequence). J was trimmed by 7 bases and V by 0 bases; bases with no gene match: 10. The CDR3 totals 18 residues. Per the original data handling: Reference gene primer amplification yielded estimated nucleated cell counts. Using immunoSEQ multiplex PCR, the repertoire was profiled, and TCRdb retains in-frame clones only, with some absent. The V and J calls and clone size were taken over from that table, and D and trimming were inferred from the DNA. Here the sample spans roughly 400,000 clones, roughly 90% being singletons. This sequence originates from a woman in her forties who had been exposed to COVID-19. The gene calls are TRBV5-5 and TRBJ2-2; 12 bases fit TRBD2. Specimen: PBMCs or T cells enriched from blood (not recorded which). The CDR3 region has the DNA TGTGCCAGCAGCTTGGCGGCTAGCGGGGGGGCCGACGTCGGGGAGCTGTTTTTT. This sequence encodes CASSLAASGGADVGELFF.